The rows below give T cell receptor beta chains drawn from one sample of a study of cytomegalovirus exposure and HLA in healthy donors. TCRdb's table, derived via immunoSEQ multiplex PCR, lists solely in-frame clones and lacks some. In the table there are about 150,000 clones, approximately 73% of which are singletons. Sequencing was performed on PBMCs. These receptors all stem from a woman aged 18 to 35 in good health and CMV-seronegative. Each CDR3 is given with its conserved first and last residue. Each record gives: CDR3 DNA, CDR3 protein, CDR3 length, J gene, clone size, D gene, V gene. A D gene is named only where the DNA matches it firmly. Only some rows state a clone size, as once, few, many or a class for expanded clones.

TGTGCCAGCAGCTTAGAAGCAGGTGGGAATTCACCCCTCCACTTT | CASSLEAGGNSPLHF | 15 | TRBJ1-6 | . | . | TRBV7-9
TGTGCCAGCTCACCATTGGGGAGCTCTGTAACGGAAGCTTTCTTT | CASSPLGSSVTEAFF | 15 | TRBJ1-1 | . | . | TRBV18
TGTGCCTGGAGTGGGACAGAAGTCACTGAAGCTTTCTTT | CAWSGTEVTEAFF | 13 | TRBJ1-1 | . | . | TRBV30
TGTGCCAGCAGTTGGTCTCGGGATTCACCCCTCCACTTT | CASSWSRDSPLHF | 13 | TRBJ1-6 | . | . | TRBV6-5
TGTGCCAGCAGCCCGGAACCGCAGGGGGCACTTGAATTTCTTTCTGGAAACACCATATATTTT | CASSPEPQGALEFLSGNTIYF | 21 | TRBJ1-3 | . | TRBD1 | TRBV9
TGCAGCGTTGGTAGCGGGGGAAGTTCGTTCTTC | CSVGSGGSSFF | 11 | TRBJ2-1 | . | TRBD2 | TRBV29-1
TGTGCCAGCTCACCACTAGCGGGCCGCACAGATACGCAGTATTTT | CASSPLAGRTDTQYF | 15 | TRBJ2-3 | . | TRBD2 | TRBV18
TGTGCCAGTAGCCTGCCGGGACTTTCCTACGAGCAGTACTTC | CASSLPGLSYEQYF | 14 | TRBJ2-7 | . | . | TRBV19
TGCGCCAGCAGAAGTGGAGCTGGAGGTGAAGCTTTCTTT | CASRSGAGGEAFF | 13 | TRBJ1-1 | . | . | TRBV10-1
TGTGCCAGTGCGCCGGACTCTCCTAGGGAGACCCAGTACTTC | CASAPDSPRETQYF | 14 | TRBJ2-5 | . | . | TRBV2
TGCAGCGTAAAAACAGGGGGGGACACTGAAGCTTTCTTT | CSVKTGGDTEAFF | 13 | TRBJ1-1 | . | TRBD1 | TRBV29-1
TGTGCCAGCAGCGCGACAGGGGGTTTTCAGCCCCAGCATTTT | CASSATGGFQPQHF | 14 | TRBJ1-5 | few | TRBD1 | TRBV9
TGTGCCAGCACTCCCGGGGGGAGGGATAATTCACCCCTCCACTTT | CASTPGGRDNSPLHF | 15 | TRBJ1-6 | . | . | TRBV28
TGTGCCAGCAGCTTCACGACAGGGAGTAACTATGGCTACACCTTC | CASSFTTGSNYGYTF | 15 | TRBJ1-2 | . | TRBD1 | TRBV7-2
TGTGCCAGCAGTTTGACAGGACCTTATGGCTACACCTTC | CASSLTGPYGYTF | 13 | TRBJ1-2 | . | . | TRBV28
TGTGCCAGCAGCCAAGATCTGGGACTAGCGGTTCGTGCCGGGGAGCTGTTTTTT | CASSQDLGLAVRAGELFF | 18 | TRBJ2-2 | . | TRBD2 | TRBV4-2
TGTGCCAGCAGCGTATCGGGACAGGTTATCGGCTACACCTTC | CASSVSGQVIGYTF | 14 | TRBJ1-2 | . | TRBD1 | TRBV9
TGCGCCAGCAGCGCCAGACAGGGTATCCACGAGCAGTACTTC | CASSARQGIHEQYF | 14 | TRBJ2-7 | . | TRBD1 | TRBV5-1
TGCGCCAGCAGCCAAGGGGAAGGGAGCTCCTATAATTCACCCCTCCACTTT | CASSQGEGSSYNSPLHF | 17 | TRBJ1-6 | . | . | TRBV4-3
TGCGCCAGCAGCCAACCGCGGGACCGGGATGAAAAACTGTTTTTT | CASSQPRDRDEKLFF | 15 | TRBJ1-4 | . | . | TRBV4-1
TGTGCCAGCAGCCAGGGAGGGGTGAACACTGAAGCTTTCTTT | CASSQGGVNTEAFF | 14 | TRBJ1-1 | few | . | TRBV4-2
TGTGCCAGCAGCCAAGATCCGGCGGGGACTATCTCTGAGCAGTTCTTC | CASSQDPAGTISEQFF | 16 | TRBJ2-1 | few | TRBD2 | TRBV4-2
TGTGCCAGCAGCCAACGGGAGGGCGTATACAATGAGCAGTTCTTC | CASSQREGVYNEQFF | 15 | TRBJ2-1 | . | TRBD2 | TRBV14
TGTGCCAGCAGTTACGATCAGGGTAACTATGGCTACACCTTC | CASSYDQGNYGYTF | 14 | TRBJ1-2 | . | . | TRBV6-5
TGTGCCAGCAGCGTAACCCCTACAGGGGGCGCGGGCTATGGCTACACCTTC | CASSVTPTGGAGYGYTF | 17 | TRBJ1-2 | few | TRBD1 | TRBV9
TGCGCCAGCAGCCAAGAGAGGGGGGACAGGACGAAGGCTTTCTTT | CASSQERGDRTKAFF | 15 | TRBJ1-1 | . | TRBD1 | TRBV4-3